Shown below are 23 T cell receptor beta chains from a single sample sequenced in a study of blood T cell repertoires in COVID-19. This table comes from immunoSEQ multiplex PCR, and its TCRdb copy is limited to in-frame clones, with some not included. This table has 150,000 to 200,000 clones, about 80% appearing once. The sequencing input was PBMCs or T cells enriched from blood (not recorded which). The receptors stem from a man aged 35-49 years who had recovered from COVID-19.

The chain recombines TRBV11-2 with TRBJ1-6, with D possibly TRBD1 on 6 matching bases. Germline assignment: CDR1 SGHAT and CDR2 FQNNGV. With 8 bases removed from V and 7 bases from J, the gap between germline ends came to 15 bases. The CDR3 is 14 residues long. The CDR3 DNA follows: TGTGCCAGCGAACAACAGGGTGGAAATTCACCCCTCCACTTT. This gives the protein CASEQQGGNSPLHF.

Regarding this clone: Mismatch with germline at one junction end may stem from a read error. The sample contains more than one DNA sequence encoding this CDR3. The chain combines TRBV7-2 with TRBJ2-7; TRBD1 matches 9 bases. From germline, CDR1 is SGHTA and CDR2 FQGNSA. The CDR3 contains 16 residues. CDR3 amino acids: CASSLFFYGTGYEQYF. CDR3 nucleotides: TGTGCCAGTAGCTTATTCTTTTATGGGACAGGGTACGAGCAGTACTTC.

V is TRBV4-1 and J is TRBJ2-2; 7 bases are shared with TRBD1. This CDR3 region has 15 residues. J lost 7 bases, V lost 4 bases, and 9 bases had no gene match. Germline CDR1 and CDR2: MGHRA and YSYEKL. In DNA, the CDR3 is TGCGCCAGCAGCCGACAAGGACAGGTCAACGGGGAGCTGTTTTTT. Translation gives CASSRQGQVNGELFF.

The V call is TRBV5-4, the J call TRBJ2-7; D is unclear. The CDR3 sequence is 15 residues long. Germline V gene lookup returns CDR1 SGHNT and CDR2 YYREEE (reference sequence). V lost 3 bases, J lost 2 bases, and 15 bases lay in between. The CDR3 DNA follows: TGTGCCAGCAGCTCACGATCTGACAATCCCTACGAGCAGTACTTC. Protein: CASSSRSDNPYEQYF. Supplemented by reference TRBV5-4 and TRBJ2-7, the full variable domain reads ETGVTQSPTHLIKTRGQQVTLRCSSQSGHNTVSWYQQALGQGPQFIFQYYREEENGRGNFPPRFSGLQFPNYSSELNVNALELDDSALYLCASSSRSDNPYEQYFGPGTRLTVT.

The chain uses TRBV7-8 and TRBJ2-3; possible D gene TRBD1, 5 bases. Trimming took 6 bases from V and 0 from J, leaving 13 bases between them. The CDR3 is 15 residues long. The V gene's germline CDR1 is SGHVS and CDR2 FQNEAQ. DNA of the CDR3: TGTGCCAGCAGTGAATCAGGGTCTAGCACAGATACGCAGTATTTT. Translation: CASSESGSSTDTQYF. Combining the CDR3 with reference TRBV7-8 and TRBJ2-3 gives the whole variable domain GAGVSQSPRYKVAKRGQDVALRCDPISGHVSLFWYQQALGQGPEFLTYFQNEAQLDKSGLPSDRFFAERPEGSVSTLKIQRTQQEDSAVYLCASSESGSSTDTQYFGPGTRLTVL.

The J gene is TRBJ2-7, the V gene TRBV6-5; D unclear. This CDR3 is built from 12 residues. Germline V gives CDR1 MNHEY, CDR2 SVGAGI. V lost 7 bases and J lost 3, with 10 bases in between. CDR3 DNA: TGTGCCAGCATCCTTCCGGGCTACGAGCAGTACTTC. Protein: CASILPGYEQYF.

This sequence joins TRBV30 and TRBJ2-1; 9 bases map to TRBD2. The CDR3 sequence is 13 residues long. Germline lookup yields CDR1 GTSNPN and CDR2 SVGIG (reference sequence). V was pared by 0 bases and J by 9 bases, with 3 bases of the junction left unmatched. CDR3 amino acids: CAWSVLLAGEQFF. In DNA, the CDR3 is TGTGCCTGGAGTGTATTACTAGCGGGTGAGCAGTTCTTC.

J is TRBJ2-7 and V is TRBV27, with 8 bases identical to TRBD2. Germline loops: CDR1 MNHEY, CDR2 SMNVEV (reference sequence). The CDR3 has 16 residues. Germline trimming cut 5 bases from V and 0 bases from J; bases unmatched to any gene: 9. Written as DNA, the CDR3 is TGTGCCAGCAGTCGATACTCTGCGGGGGGCTCCTACGAGCAGTACTTC. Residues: CASSRYSAGGSYEQYF.

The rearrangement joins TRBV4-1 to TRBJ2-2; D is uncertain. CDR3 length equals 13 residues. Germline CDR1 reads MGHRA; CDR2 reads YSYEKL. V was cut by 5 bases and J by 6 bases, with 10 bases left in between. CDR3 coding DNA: TGCGCCAGCAGCGACTCGGTACCCGGGGAGCTGTTTTTT. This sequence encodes CASSDSVPGELFF.

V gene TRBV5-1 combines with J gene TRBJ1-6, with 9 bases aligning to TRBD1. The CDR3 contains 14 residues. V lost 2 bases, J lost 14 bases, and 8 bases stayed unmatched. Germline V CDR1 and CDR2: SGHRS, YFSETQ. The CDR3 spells CASSLGQGFEALHF. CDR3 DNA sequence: TGCGCCAGCAGCTTAGGACAGGGGTTCGAAGCCCTCCACTTT. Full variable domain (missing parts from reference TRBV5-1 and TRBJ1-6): KAGVTQTPRYLIKTRGQQVTLSCSPISGHRSVSWYQQTPGQGLQFLFEYFSETQRNKGNFPGRFSGRQFSNSRSEMNVSTLELGDSALYLCASSLGQGFEALHFGNGTRLTVT.

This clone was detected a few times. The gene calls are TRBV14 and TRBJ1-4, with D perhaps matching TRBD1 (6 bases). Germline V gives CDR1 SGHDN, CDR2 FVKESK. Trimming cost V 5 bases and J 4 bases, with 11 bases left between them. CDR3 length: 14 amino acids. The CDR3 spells CASSARQVNEKLFF. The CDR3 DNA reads TGTGCCAGCAGCGCGCGACAGGTTAATGAAAAACTGTTTTTT.

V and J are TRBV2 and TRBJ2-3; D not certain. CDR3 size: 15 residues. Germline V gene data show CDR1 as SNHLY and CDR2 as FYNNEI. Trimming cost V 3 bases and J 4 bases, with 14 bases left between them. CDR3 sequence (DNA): TGTGCCAGCAGTGATCCGCTAATTAGAGCAGATACGCAGTATTTT. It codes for CASSDPLIRADTQYF.

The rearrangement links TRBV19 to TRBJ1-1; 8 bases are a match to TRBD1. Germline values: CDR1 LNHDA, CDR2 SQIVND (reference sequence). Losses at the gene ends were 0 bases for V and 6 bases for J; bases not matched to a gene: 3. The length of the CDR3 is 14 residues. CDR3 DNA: TGTGCCAGTAGTATAGAAAAGACAGGGGCTGAAGCTTTCTTT. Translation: CASSIEKTGAEAFF.

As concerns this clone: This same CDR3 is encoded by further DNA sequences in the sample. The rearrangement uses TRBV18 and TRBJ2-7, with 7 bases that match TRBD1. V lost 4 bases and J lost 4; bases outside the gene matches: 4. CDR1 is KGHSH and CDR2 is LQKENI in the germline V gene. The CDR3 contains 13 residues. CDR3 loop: CASSQGGDYEQYF. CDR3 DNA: TGTGCCAGCTCACAAGGGGGCGATTACGAGCAGTACTTC.

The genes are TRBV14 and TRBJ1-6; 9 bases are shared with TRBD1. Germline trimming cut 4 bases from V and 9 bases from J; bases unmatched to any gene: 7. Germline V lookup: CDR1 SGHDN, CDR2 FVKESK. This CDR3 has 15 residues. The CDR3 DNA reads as TGTGCCAGCAGCCTCCGGGACAGGGAAGGTTCACCCCTCCACTTT. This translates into CASSLRDREGSPLHF.

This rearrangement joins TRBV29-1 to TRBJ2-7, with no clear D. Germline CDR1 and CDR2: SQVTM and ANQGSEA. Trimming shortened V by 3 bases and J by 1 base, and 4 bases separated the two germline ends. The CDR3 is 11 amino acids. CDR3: CSVDNSYEQYF. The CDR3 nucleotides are TGCAGCGTTGATAATTCCTACGAGCAGTACTTC.

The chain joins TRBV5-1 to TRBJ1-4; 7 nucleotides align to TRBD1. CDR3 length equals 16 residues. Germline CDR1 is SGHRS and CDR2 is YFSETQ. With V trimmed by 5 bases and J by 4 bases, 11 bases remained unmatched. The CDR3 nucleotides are TGCGCCAGCAGGTCAACCGGGACAGCCTTTAATGAAAAACTGTTTTTT. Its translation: CASRSTGTAFNEKLFF.

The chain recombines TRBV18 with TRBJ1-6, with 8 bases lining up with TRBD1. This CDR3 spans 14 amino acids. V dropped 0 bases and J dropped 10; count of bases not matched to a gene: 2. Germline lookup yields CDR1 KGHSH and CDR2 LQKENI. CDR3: CASSPPTGGSPLHF. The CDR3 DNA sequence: TGTGCCAGCTCACCACCCACAGGGGGGTCACCCCTCCACTTT.

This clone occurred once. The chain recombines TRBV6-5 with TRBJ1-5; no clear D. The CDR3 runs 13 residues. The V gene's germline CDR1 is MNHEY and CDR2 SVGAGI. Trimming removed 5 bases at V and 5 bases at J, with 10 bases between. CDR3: CASSQWPHQPQHF. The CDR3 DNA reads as TGTGCCAGCAGTCAGTGGCCTCATCAGCCCCAGCATTTT.

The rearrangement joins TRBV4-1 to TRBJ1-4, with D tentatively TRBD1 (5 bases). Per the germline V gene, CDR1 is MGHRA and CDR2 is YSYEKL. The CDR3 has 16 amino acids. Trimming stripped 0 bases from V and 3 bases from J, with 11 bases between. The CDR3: CASSQDAGFSNEKLFF. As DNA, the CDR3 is TGCGCCAGCAGCCAAGACGCAGGGTTCTCTAATGAAAAACTGTTTTTT.

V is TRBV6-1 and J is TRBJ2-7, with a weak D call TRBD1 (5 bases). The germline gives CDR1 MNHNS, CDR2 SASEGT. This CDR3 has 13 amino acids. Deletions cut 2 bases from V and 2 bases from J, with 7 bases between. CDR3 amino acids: CASSETDTYEQYF. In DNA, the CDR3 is TGTGCCAGCAGTGAAACGGACACCTACGAGCAGTACTTC.

The CDR3 region is CASSPLLTAGTSNYGYTF. CDR3 nucleotide sequence: TGTGCCAGCAGCCCCCTACTGACTGCCGGGACTTCTAACTATGGCTACACCTTC. The chain carries TRBV5-5 and TRBJ1-2; D possibly corresponds to TRBD1 (5 bases). The CDR3 totals 18 residues. Germline V CDR1 and CDR2: SGHKS, YYEKEE (reference sequence). V was pared by 4 bases and J by 0 bases, with 22 bases between.

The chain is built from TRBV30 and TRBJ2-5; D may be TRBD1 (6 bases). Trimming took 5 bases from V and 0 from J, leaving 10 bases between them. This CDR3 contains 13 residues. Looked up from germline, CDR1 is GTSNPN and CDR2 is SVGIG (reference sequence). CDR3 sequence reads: CAWGGGHQETQYF. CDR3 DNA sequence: TGTGCCTGGGGTGGGGGCCACCAAGAGACCCAGTACTTC.